This TCR beta chain was found in a study of cytomegalovirus exposure and HLA in healthy donors. Findings of the study overall: Some TCR beta chains (roughly 160 of them) were listed as cytomegalovirus-associated.

Notes on this clone: The antigen is unknown.

The germline V gene encodes CDR1 MDHEN and CDR2 SYDVKM. The length of the CDR3 is 16 residues. V was pared by 3 bases and J by 1 base, with 8 bases of the junction left unmatched. The PCR employed 60 Vbeta primers together with 13 Jbeta primers. The data were produced by immunoSEQ multiplex PCR, yet TCRdb's version contains in-frame clones alone and is incomplete. The sample has about 140,000 clones; about 80% are singletons. The clonotype was recovered from a male donor in good health and CMV-seronegative. Sample: PBMCs. This chain uses TRBV28 with TRBJ2-5; 7 nucleotides match TRBD2. The CDR3 here is CASSFGGGLLQETQYF. The CDR3 region has the DNA TGTGCCAGCAGTTTCGGCGGGGGACTTCTCCAAGAGACCCAGTACTTC.